This T cell receptor (beta chain) came from a study of vaccination effects on CD4 cells after COVID-19. Turning to the study itself: After the second dose, samples were taken at median day 72.

To note about this clone: Its antigen remains unidentified.

The CDR3 loop spans 17 amino acids. V lost 1 base, J lost 7 bases, and 12 bases stayed unmatched. Germline CDR1 SGHDN, CDR2 FVKESK. TCRdb's table, derived via immunoSEQ multiplex PCR, lists solely in-frame clones and lacks some. The data hold almost 15,000 clones, with approximately 80% observed a single time. Pools of viral peptides were used by the ViraFEST assay to expand antigen-specific CD4+ T cells ahead of sequencing. Scientists isolated CD4+ T cells after a roughly 9-day culture period ended. The person acquired a PCR-confirmed SARS-CoV-2 infection between March and December 2020. BNT162b2 vaccine or mRNA-1273 vaccine was given to participants in two doses. On day 3 and again on day 7, half the medium was replaced with IL-2 medium.

The clonotype originates from a human donor who had a prior SARS-CoV-2 infection. The rearrangement links TRBV14 to TRBJ1-4, with 7 bases lining up with TRBD1. The sequencing here drew on CD4+ T cells from PBMCs cultured with HCoV-NL63 spike peptides, taken after COVID-19 vaccination. CDR3 sequence: CASSQGMLQGSVEKLFF. The CDR3 coding sequence is TGTGCCAGCAGCCAAGGAATGCTACAGGGGTCGGTTGAAAAACTGTTTTTT.